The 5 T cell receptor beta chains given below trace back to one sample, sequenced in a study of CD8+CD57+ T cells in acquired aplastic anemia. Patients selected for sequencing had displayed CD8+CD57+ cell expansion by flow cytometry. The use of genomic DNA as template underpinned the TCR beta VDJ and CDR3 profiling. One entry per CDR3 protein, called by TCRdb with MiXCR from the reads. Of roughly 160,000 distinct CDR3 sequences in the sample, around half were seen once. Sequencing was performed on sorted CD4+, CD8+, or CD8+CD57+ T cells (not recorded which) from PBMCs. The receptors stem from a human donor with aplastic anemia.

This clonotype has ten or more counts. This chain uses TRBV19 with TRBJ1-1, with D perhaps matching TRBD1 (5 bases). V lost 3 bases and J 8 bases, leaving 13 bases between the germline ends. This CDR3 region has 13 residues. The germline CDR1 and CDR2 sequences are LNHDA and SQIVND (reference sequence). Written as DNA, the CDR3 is TGTGCCAGTAGTATCCTAGGGGAGACAGAAGCTTTCTTT. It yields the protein CASSILGETEAFF.

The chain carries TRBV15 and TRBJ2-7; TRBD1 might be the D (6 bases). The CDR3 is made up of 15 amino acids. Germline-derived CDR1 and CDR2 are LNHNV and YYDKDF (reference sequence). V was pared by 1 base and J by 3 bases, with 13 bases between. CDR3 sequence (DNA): TGTGCCACCAGCAGAGGTTGGGACAAGTTCTACGAGCAGTACTTC. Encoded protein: CATSRGWDKFYEQYF. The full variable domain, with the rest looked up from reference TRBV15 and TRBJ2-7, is DAMVIQNPRYQVTQFGKPVTLSCSQTLNHNVMYWYQQKSSQAPKLLFHYYDKDFNNEADTPDNFQSRRPNTSFCFLDIRSPGLGDTAMYLCATSRGWDKFYEQYFGPGTRLTVT.

CDR3 sequence: CSAVTGGRGTVNYGYTF. In nucleotides, the CDR3 is TGCAGTGCCGTGACAGGGGGCCGTGGAACGGTTAACTATGGCTACACCTTC. This chain links TRBV20-1 with TRBJ1-2; 10 bases align to TRBD1. CDR1 is DFQATT and CDR2 is SNEGSKA in the germline V gene (reference sequence). The CDR3 covers 17 residues. The J segment lost 1 base and the V segment lost 6 bases, leaving 14 bases of the junction unmatched.

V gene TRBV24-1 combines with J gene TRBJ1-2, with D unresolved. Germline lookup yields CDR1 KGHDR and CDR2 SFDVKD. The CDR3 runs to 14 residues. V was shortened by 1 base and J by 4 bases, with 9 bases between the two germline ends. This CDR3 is CATSDLGLPYGYTF. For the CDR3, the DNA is TGTGCCACCAGTGATTTAGGACTGCCCTATGGCTACACCTTC.

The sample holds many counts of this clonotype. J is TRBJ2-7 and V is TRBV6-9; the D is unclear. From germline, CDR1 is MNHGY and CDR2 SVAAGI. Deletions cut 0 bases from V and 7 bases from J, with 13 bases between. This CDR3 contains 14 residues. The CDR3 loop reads CASSYSGDRREQYF. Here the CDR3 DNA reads TGTGCCAGCAGTTATTCCGGAGATCGAAGAGAGCAGTACTTC.